This record covers a single TCR beta chain. This sample stems from a study of shared clonotypes between healthy human individuals. Clones were read by immunoSEQ multiplex PCR, and TCRdb kept only the in-frame ones, dropping some. The sample contains approximately 110,000 clones, less than 75% of which appear only once. Germline CDR1 reads SGHRS; CDR2 reads YFSETQ. V shed 6 bases, J shed 5 bases, and the junction held 18 bases outside the gene matches. The CDR3 length is 18 residues. V and J are TRBV5-1 and TRBJ2-2, with 8 bases identical to TRBD2. Sample: memory CD8+ T cells sorted from blood. Subset meaning: CD45RO+ cells pooled with CCR7-negative TemRA cells. The receptor comes from a woman aged 25 to 45 in good health. The CDR3 region has the DNA TGCGCCAGCAAGACCGGCCCTGTGTTAGCGGGATTGACCGGGGAGCTGTTTTTT. Translating it yields CASKTGPVLAGLTGELFF.